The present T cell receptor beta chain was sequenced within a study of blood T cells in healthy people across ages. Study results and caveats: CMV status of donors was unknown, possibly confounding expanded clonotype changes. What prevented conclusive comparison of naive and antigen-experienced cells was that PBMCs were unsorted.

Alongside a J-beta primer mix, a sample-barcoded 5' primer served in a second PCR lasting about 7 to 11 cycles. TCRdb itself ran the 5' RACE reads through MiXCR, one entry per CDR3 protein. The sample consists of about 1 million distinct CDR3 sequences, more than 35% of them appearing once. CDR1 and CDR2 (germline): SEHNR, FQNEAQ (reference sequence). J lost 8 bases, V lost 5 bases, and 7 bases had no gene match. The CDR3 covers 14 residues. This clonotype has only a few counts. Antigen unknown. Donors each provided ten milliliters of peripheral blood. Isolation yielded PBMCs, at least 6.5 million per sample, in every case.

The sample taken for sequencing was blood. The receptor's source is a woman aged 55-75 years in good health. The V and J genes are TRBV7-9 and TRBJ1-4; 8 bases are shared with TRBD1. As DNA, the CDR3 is TGTGCCAGCAGCCTACGACAGGGGAACGAAAAACTGTTTTTT. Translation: CASSLRQGNEKLFF.